These 8 T cell receptor beta chains were all obtained from the same sample, sequenced in a study of blood T cell repertoires in COVID-19. This table comes from immunoSEQ multiplex PCR, and its TCRdb copy is limited to in-frame clones, with some not included. The repertoire holds 250,000 to 300,000 clones, roughly 90% seen once, with around 1% in the top ten. The material sequenced was PBMCs or T cells enriched from blood (not recorded which). These TCRs come from a woman in her 30s who had recovered from COVID-19.

This sequence joins TRBV2 and TRBJ1-5; a possible D gene is TRBD1 (6 bases). This CDR3 region has 14 residues. Germline loops: CDR1 SNHLY, CDR2 FYNNEI. V lost 6 bases and J lost 6, with 15 bases in between. This CDR3 reads CASRTGRLGQPQHF. DNA of the CDR3: TGTGCCAGCAGGACAGGAAGGTTGGGTCAGCCCCAGCATTTT.

The chain carries TRBV7-9 and TRBJ2-1; no definite D call. Trimming pared 5 bases from V and 5 bases from J, leaving 4 bases between. Germline CDR1 SEHNR, CDR2 FQNEAQ (reference sequence). The CDR3 extends over 11 amino acids. CDR3 DNA: TGTGCCAGCAGCCAAAACAATGAGCAGTTCTTC. Encoded protein: CASSQNNEQFF.

The chain is built from TRBV29-1 and TRBJ2-7, with TRBD2 matching 8 bases. The germline CDR1 and CDR2 sequences are SQVTM and ANQGSEA. V lost 6 bases, J lost 3 bases, and 4 bases stayed unmatched. The CDR3 has 12 residues. CDR3 nucleotides: TGCAGCGTGAGCGGGACTAGCTACGAGCAGTACTTC. Translated, it gives CSVSGTSYEQYF.

This chain connects TRBV12-3 or TRBV12-4 to TRBJ1-5; no clear D. V lost 8 bases and J lost 5, with 10 bases in between. CDR3 length equals 12 residues. CDR3 sequence (DNA): TGTGCCAGCGCCCCGAGTCATCAGCCCCAGCATTTT. It codes for CASAPSHQPQHF.

V is TRBV3-1 (or the pseudogene TRBV3-2) and J is TRBJ1-2; 7 nucleotides align to TRBD1. Trimming took 6 bases from V and 8 from J; bases not matched to a gene: 15. The CDR3 runs to 15 residues. The germline gives CDR1 LGHDT, CDR2 YNNKEL (reference sequence). The CDR3 DNA reads TGTGCCAGCAGTCCGGACAGGAATGTACTTGAAGGCTACACCTTC. Translated, it gives CASSPDRNVLEGYTF.

V and J are TRBV18 and TRBJ2-5; perhaps TRBD2 as D (6 bases). V lost 3 bases to trimming and J lost 5 bases, with 13 bases between them. The CDR3 has 14 amino acids. CDR1 and CDR2 from the germline V gene are KGHSH and LQKENI. This CDR3 is CASSPSRGSETQYF. CDR3 in DNA: TGTGCCAGCTCACCGTCGCGGGGTTCGGAGACCCAGTACTTC.

The chain employs TRBV11-2 and TRBJ2-7; 8 bases fit TRBD2. Germline assignment: CDR1 SGHAT and CDR2 FQNNGV. V lost 5 bases to trimming and J lost 0 bases; unmatched junction nucleotides: 6. There are 15 residues in the CDR3. This chain's CDR3 is CASSLSGTSSYEQYF. The CDR3 DNA reads as TGTGCCAGCAGCCTCTCCGGGACTAGCTCCTACGAGCAGTACTTC.

The V and J genes are TRBV7-8 and TRBJ1-2; D remains ambiguous. The CDR3 is 15 residues long. The V gene lost 1 base and the J gene lost 0 bases, with 9 bases spanning the gap. The V gene's germline CDR1 is SGHVS and CDR2 FQNEAQ. This CDR3 reads CASSLVGRSNYGYTF. CDR3 sequence (DNA): TGTGCCAGCAGCTTAGTGGGCAGGTCTAACTATGGCTACACCTTC.